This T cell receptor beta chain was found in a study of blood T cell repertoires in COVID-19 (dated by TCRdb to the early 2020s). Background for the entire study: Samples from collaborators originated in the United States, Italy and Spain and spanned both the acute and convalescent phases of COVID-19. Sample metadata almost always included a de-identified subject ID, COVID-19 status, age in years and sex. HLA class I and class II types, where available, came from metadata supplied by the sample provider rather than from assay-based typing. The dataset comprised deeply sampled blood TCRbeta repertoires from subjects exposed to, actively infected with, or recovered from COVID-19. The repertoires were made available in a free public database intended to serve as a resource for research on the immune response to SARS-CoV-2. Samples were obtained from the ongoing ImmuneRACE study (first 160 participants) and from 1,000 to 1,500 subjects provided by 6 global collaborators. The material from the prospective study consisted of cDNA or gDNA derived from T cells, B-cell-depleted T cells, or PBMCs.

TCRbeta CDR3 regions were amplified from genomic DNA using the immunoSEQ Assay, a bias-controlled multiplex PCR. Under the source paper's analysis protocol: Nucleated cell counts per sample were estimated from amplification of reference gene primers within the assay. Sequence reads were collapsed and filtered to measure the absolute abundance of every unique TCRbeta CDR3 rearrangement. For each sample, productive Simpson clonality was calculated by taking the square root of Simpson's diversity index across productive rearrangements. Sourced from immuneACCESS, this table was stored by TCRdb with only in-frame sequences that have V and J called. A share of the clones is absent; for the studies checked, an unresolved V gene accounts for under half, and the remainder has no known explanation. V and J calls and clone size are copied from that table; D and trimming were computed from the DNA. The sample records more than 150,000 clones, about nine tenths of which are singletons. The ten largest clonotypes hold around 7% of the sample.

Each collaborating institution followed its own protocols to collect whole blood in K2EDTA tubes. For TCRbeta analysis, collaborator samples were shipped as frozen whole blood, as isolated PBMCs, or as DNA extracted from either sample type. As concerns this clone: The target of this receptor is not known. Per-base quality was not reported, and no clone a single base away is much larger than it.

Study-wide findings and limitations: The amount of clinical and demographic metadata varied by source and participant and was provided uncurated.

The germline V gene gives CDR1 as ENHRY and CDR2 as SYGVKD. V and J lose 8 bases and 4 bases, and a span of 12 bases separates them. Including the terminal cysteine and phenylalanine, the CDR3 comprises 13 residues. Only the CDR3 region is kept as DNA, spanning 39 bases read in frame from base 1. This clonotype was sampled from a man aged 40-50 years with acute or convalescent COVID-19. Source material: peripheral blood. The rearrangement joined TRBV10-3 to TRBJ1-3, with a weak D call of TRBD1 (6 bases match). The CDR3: CAIPTGFGNTIYF. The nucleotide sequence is TGTGCCATCCCAACAGGGTTCGGAAACACCATATATTTT.